Sequencing of this T cell receptor (beta chain) was carried out in a study of PD-L1 blockade in urothelial cancer. A remark on this clone: Its antigen is not identified.

Study outcomes and limitations: Below-median TCR clonality that was measured in pretreatment blood predicted better survival.

The ends were cut back, 1 base at V and 4 bases at J, with 11 bases in the middle. The CDR3 is 14 amino acids. CDR1 SGHNT and CDR2 YYREEE come from the germline V gene (reference sequence). PCRs were each spiked with synthetic TCR analog templates. Method: immunoSEQ multiplex PCR; TCRdb's copy keeps in-frame clones and lacks some. The sample shows some 110,000 clones, approximately 89% of them seen only once. Time point described: peripheral blood 6 weeks after treatment start. Patients had locally advanced or metastatic urothelial carcinoma. This sequence joins TRBV5-4 and TRBJ1-2; maybe TRBD1 (6 bases). This clonotype was sampled from a man aged 55 to 70 with urothelial cancer. Specimen: PBMCs, collected around atezolizumab (anti-PD-L1) treatment. The CDR3 DNA sequence: TGTGCCAGCAGCTTGATGCAGGGGAGCTATGGCTACACCTTC. Encoded protein: CASSLMQGSYGYTF.